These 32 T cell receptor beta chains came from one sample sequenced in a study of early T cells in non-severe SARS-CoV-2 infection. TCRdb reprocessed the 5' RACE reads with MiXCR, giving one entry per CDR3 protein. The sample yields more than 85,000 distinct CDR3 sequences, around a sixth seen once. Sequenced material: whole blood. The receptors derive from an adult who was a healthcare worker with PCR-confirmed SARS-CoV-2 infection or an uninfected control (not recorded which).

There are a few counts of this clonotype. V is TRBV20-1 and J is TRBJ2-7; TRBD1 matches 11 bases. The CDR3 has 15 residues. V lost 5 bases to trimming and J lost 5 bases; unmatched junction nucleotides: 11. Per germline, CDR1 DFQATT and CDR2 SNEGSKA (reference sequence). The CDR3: CSAYVRGQGVNEQYF. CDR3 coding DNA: TGCAGTGCTTATGTCCGGGGACAGGGGGTCAACGAGCAGTACTTC.

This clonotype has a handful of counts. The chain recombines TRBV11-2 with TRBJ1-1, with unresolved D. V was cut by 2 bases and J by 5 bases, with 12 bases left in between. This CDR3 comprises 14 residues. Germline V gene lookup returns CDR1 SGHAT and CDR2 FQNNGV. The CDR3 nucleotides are TGTGCCAGCAGCTTATTATCCCGTGGGACTGAAGCTTTCTTT. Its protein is CASSLLSRGTEAFF.

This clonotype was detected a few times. CDR3 in DNA: TGTGCCAGCAGCTTCTTAGCGGGAGCTACCTTTAGCACAGATACGCAGTATTTT. As protein: CASSFLAGATFSTDTQYF. The chain couples TRBV27 to TRBJ2-3, with TRBD2 identical over 9 bases. CDR1 and CDR2 (germline): MNHEY, SMNVEV (reference sequence). This CDR3 contains 18 residues. After removal of 6 bases from V and 0 bases from J, the junction contained 13 bases not matched to a gene.

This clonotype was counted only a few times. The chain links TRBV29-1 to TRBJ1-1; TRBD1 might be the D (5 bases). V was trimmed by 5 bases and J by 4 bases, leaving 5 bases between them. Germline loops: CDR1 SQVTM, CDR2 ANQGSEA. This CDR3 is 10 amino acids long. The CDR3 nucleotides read TGCAGCGTTCAGGGCACTGAAGCTTTCTTT. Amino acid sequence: CSVQGTEAFF.

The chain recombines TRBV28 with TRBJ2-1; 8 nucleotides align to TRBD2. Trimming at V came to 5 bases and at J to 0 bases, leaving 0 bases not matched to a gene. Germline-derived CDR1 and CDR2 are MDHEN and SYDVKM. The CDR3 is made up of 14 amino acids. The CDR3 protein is CASSSGSSYNEQFF. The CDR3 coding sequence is TGTGCCAGCAGTAGCGGGAGCTCCTACAATGAGCAGTTCTTC.

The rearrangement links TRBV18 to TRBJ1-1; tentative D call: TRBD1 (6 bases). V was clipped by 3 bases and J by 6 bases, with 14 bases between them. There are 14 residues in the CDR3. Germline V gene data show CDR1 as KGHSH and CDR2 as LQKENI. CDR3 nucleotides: TGTGCCAGCTCACCGTACAGGGAAATCCCTGAAGCTTTCTTT. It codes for CASSPYREIPEAFF.

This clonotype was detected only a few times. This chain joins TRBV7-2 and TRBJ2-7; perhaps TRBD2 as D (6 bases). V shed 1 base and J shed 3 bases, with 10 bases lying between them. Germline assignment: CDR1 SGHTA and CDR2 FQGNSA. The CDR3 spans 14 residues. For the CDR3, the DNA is TGTGCCAGCAGCTTAGAGGGAGGTTACTACGAGCAGTACTTC. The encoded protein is CASSLEGGYYEQYF.

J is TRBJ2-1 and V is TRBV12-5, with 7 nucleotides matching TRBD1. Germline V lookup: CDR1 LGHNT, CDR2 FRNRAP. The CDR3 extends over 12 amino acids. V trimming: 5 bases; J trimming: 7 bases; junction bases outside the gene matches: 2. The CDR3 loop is CASGGQVNEQFF. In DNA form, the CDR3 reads TGTGCTAGTGGTGGACAGGTAAATGAGCAGTTCTTC.

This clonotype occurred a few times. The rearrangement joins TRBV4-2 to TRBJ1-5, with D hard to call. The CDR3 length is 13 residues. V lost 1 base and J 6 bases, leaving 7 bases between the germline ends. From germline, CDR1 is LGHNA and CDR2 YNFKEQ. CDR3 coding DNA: TGTGCCAGCAGCCAAGCCCCCGCTCAGCCCCAGCATTTT. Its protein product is CASSQAPAQPQHF.

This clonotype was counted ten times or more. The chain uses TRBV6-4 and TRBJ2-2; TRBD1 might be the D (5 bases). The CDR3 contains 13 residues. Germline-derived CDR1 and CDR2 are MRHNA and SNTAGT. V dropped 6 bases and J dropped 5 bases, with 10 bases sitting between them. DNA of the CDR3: TGTGCCAGCAGCGAAAAGGGGACCGGGGAGCTGTTTTTT. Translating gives CASSEKGTGELFF.

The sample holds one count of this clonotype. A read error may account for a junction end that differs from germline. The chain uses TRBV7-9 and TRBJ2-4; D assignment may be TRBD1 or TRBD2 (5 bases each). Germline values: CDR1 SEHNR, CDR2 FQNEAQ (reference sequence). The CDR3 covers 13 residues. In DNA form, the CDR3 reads TGTACCAGCCGGGGCTCGGCTACGAACATTCAGTACTTC. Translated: CTSRGSATNIQYF.

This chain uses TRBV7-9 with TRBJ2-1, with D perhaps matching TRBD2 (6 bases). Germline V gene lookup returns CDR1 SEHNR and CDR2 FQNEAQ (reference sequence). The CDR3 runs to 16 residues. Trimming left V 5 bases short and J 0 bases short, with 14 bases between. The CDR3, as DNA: TGTGCCAGCAGCGGGGACTCTAGGAGCTCCTACAATGAGCAGTTCTTC. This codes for CASSGDSRSSYNEQFF.

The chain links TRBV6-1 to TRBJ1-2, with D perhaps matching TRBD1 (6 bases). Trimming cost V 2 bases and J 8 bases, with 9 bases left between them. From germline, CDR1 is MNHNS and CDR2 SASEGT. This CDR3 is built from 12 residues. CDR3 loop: CASSELGGGYTF. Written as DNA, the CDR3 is TGTGCCAGCAGTGAATTGGGGGGCGGCTACACCTTC.

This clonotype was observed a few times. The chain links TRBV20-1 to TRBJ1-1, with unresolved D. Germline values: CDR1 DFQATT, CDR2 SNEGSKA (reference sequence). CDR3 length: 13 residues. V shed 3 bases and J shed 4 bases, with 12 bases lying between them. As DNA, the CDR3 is TGCAGTGCTAGTCAGCCAGAGGGCACTGAAGCTTTCTTT. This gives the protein CSASQPEGTEAFF.

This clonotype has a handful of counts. This CDR3 is CATSRGKGAQKDTQYF. CDR3 nucleotides: TGTGCCACCAGCAGAGGAAAGGGGGCGCAGAAAGATACGCAGTATTTT. The chain carries TRBV15 and TRBJ2-3; TRBD1 aligns across 7 bases. After removal of 1 base from V and 5 bases from J, the junction contained 9 bases not matched to a gene. The germline gives CDR1 LNHNV, CDR2 YYDKDF (reference sequence). The CDR3 spans 16 residues.

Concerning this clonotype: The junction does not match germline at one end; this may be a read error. In DNA, the CDR3 is TGTGCCAGCAGTTTCATGGGCCCGAACACTGAAGTTTTCTTT. Its protein product is CASSFMGPNTEVFF. The genes are TRBV28 and TRBJ1-1; no clear D gene. The germline CDR1 and CDR2 sequences are MDHEN and SYDVKM. This CDR3 has 14 residues.

CDR3 protein: CSVKKSLSNQPQHF. The CDR3, as DNA: TGCAGTGTTAAAAAATCCCTTAGCAATCAGCCCCAGCATTTT. The chain recombines TRBV20-1 with TRBJ1-5; no reliable D call. Germline V CDR1 and CDR2: DFQATT, SNEGSKA (reference sequence). With 7 bases removed from V and 0 bases from J, the gap between germline ends came to 13 bases. The CDR3 consists of 14 residues.

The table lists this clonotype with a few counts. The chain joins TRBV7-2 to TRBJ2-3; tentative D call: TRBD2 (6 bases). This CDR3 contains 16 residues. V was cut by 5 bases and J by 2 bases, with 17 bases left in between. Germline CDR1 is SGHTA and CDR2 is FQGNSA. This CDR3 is CASSPGAGRDTDTQYF. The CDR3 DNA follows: TGTGCCAGCAGCCCTGGGGCGGGACGCGACACAGATACGCAGTATTTT.

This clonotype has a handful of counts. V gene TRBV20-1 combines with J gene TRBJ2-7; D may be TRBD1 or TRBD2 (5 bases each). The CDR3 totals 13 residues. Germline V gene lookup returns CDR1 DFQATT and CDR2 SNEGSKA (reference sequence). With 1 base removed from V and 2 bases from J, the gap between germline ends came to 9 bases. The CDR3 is CSARGQTTYEQYF. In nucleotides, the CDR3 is TGCAGTGCTAGAGGACAGACTACCTACGAGCAGTACTTC.

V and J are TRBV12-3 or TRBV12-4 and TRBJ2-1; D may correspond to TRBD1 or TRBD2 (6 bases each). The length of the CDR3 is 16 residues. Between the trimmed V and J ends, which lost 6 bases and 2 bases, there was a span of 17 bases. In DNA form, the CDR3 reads TGTGCCAGCAGGGAAGGACTGGGGGGCCCCTACAATGAGCAGTTCTTC. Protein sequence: CASREGLGGPYNEQFF.

The DNA of the CDR3 is TGTGCCAGTGAAGCTAGCGGGGATCGCTACGAGCAGTACTTC. Amino acids: CASEASGDRYEQYF. The chain uses TRBV28 and TRBJ2-7; 9 nucleotides agree with TRBD2. V dropped 9 bases and J dropped 3; count of bases not matched to a gene: 9. Germline assignment: CDR1 MDHEN and CDR2 SYDVKM. The CDR3 covers 14 residues.

Here the CDR3 DNA reads TGTGCCATCAGCAGGGACCACGAGCAGTACTTC. It is translated as CAISRDHEQYF. J is TRBJ2-7 and V is TRBV10-3; possibly TRBD1 or TRBD2 for D (5 bases each). Germline CDR1 and CDR2: ENHRY and SYGVKD. This CDR3 is built from 11 residues. V lost 6 bases and J 5 bases, leaving 8 bases between the germline ends.

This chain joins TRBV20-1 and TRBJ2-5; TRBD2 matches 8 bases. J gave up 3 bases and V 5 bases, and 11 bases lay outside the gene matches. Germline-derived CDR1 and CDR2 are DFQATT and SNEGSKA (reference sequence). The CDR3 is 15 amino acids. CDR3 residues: CSAPEAGRGEETQYF. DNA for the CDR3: TGCAGTGCTCCGGAGGCCGGGAGGGGAGAAGAGACCCAGTACTTC.

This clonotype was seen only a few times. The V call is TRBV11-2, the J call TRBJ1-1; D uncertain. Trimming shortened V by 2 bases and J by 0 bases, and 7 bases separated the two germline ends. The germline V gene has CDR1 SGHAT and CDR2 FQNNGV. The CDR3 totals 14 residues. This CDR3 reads CASSLRMMNTEAFF. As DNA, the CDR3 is TGTGCCAGCAGCTTAAGGATGATGAACACTGAAGCTTTCTTT.

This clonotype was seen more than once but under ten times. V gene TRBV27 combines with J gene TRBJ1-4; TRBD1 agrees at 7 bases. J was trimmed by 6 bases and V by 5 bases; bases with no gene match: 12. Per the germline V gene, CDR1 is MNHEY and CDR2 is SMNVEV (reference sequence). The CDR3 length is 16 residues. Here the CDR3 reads CASSPGQAIGDEKLFF. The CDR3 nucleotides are TGTGCCAGCAGTCCCGGACAGGCCATTGGGGATGAAAAACTGTTTTTT.

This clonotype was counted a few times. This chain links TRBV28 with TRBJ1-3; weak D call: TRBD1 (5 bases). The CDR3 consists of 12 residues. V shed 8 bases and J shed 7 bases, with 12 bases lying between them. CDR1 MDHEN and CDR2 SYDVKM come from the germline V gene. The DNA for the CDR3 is TGTGCCAGCCAGGGAAGGGCGAACACCATATATTTT. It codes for CASQGRANTIYF. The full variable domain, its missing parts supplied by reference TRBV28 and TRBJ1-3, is DVKVTQSSRYLVKRTGEKVFLECVQDMDHENMFWYRQDPGLGLRLIYFSYDVKMKEKGDIPEGYSVSREKKERFSLILESASTNQTSMYLCASQGRANTIYFGEGSWLTVV.

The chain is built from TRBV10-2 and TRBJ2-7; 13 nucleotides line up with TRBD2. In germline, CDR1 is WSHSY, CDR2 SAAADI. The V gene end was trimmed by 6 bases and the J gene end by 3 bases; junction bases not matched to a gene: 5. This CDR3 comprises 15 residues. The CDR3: CASRLAGGTDYEQYF. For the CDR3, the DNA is TGCGCCAGCAGACTAGCGGGAGGGACGGACTACGAGCAGTACTTC.

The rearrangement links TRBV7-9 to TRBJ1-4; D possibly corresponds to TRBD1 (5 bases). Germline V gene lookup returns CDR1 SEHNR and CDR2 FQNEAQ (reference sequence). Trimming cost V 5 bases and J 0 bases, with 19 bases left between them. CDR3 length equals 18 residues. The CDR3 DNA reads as TGTGCCAGCAGCAGCGGGGCAGCGATTCCTCCAACTAATGAAAAACTGTTTTTT. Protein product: CASSSGAAIPPTNEKLFF.

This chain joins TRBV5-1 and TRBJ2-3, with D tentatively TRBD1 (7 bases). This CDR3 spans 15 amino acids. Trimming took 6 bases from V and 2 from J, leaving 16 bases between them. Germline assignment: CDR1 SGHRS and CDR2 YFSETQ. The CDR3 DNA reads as TGCGCCAGCAAGAGGGGGCGGGACTCCACAGATACGCAGTATTTT. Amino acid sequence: CASKRGRDSTDTQYF.

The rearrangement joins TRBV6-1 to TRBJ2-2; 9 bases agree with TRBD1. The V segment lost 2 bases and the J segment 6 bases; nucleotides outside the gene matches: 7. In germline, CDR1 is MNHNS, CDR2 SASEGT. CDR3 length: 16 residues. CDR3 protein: CASSELSGTGSGELFF. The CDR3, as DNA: TGTGCCAGCAGTGAATTATCCGGGACAGGGTCCGGGGAGCTGTTTTTT.

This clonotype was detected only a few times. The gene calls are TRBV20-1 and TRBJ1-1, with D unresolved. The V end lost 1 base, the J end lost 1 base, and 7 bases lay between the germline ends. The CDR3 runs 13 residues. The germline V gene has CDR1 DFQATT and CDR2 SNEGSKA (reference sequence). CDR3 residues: CSARAPANTEAFF. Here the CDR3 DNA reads TGCAGTGCTAGAGCACCAGCGAACACTGAAGCTTTCTTT.

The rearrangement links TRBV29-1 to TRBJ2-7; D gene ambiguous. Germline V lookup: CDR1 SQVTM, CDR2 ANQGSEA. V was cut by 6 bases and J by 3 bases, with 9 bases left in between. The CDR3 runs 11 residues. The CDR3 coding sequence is TGCAGCGTAAGAAACCACTACGAGCAGTACTTC. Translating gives CSVRNHYEQYF.